These 13 T cell receptor beta chains originate from one sample sequenced in a study of CD8 T cells in Susac syndrome. RNA totalling roughly 0.45 to 1 ug underwent reverse transcription with random hexamers. TCRdb ran MiXCR on the immunoSEQ multiplex PCR reads and lists one entry per CDR3 protein. The table shows about 150,000 distinct CDR3 sequences, with around 95% occurring only once. The specimen sequenced was CD4+ T cells from PBMCs. Source of these receptors: a human donor with Susac syndrome.

Concerning this clonotype: The junction shows a germline mismatch at one end, possibly a read error. The chain couples TRBV24-1 to TRBJ2-1; no reliable D call. There are 12 residues in the CDR3. Per the germline V gene, CDR1 is KGHDR and CDR2 is SFDVKD. Here the CDR3 DNA reads TGTGCCACCAGTGATCATTCAGGTAGCTGGGTCTTC. It translates to CATSDHSGSWVF.

The CDR3 bases are TGTGCCAGCACCCGGACTAGCGGCCAAGAGACCCAGTACTTC. It translates to CASTRTSGQETQYF. The V call is TRBV14, the J call TRBJ2-5; TRBD2 matches at 10 bases. The junction had 3 bases not matched to a gene; V was cut back by 7 bases and J by 1 base. The CDR3 is made up of 14 amino acids. From germline, CDR1 is SGHDN and CDR2 FVKESK.

The V and J genes are TRBV12-3 or TRBV12-4 and TRBJ2-5; a weak D match, TRBD1 (6 bases). CDR3 length: 14 residues. Trimming stripped 6 bases from V and 4 bases from J, with 15 bases between. The CDR3 protein is CASSPQGLRETQYF. The CDR3 DNA reads TGTGCCAGCAGCCCCCAGGGGCTCAGAGAGACCCAGTACTTC.

This chain connects TRBV7-3 to TRBJ1-6; the D is unclear. CDR3 length equals 13 residues. Trimming pared 2 bases from V and 6 bases from J, leaving 5 bases between. CDR1 and CDR2 from the germline V gene are SGHTA and FQGTGA. The CDR3 protein is CASSLGPNSPLHF. The CDR3 DNA sequence: TGTGCCAGCAGCTTAGGTCCTAATTCACCCCTCCACTTT.

This rearrangement joins TRBV4-2 to TRBJ1-1, with D perhaps TRBD1 (6 bases). Germline V CDR1 and CDR2: LGHNA, YNFKEQ. The CDR3 has 15 amino acids. The V gene lost 0 bases and the J gene lost 2 bases, with 10 bases spanning the gap. CDR3 sequence: CASSQDRGGNTEAFF. The CDR3 nucleotides are TGTGCCAGCAGCCAAGACAGGGGTGGAAACACTGAAGCTTTCTTT.

The rearrangement uses TRBV12-3 or TRBV12-4 and TRBJ2-1; TRBD2 agrees at 9 bases. V lost 5 bases to trimming and J lost 6 bases; unmatched junction nucleotides: 8. This CDR3 comprises 15 residues. Written as DNA, the CDR3 is TGTGCCAGCAGTAATCCGGGACTAGCTATCAATGAGCAGTTCTTC. Translation gives CASSNPGLAINEQFF.

V and J are TRBV20-1 and TRBJ2-5, with D perhaps TRBD2 (6 bases). Trimming pared 5 bases from V and 4 bases from J, leaving 17 bases between. CDR1 is DFQATT and CDR2 is SNEGSKA in the germline V gene (reference sequence). The CDR3 covers 14 residues. The CDR3 region is CSAVGGASTETQYF. The CDR3 DNA is TGCAGTGCTGTCGGCGGGGCTAGTACAGAGACCCAGTACTTC.

The chain joins TRBV20-1 to TRBJ1-2; D uncertain. Between the trimmed V and J ends, which lost 1 base and 4 bases, there was a span of 13 bases. The CDR3 is made up of 14 amino acids. The germline V gene has CDR1 DFQATT and CDR2 SNEGSKA (reference sequence). The CDR3 sequence: CSARVSASVYGYTF. For the CDR3, the DNA is TGCAGTGCTAGAGTATCGGCTTCAGTCTATGGCTACACCTTC.

The chain carries TRBV11-2 and TRBJ2-2, with no clear D. This CDR3 region has 12 residues. Trimming left V 0 bases short and J 7 bases short, with 3 bases between. The germline V gene encodes CDR1 SGHAT and CDR2 FQNNGV. The CDR3 bases are TGTGCCAGCAGCTTAGAGATCGGGGAGCTGTTTTTT. This codes for CASSLEIGELFF.

This sequence joins TRBV20-1 and TRBJ2-2, with 12 bases fitting TRBD2. V trimming: 0 bases; J trimming: 5 bases; junction bases outside the gene matches: 7. From germline, CDR1 is DFQATT and CDR2 SNEGSKA (reference sequence). The CDR3 extends over 17 amino acids. This chain's CDR3 is CSARDLLAGGRTGELFF. The CDR3 nucleotides read TGCAGTGCTAGAGATCTCCTAGCGGGGGGGCGTACCGGGGAGCTGTTTTTT.

V usage is TRBV11-2 and J usage is TRBJ2-7; D might be TRBD2 (5 bases). The V end lost 6 bases, the J end lost 4 bases, and 13 bases lay between the germline ends. CDR1 and CDR2 (germline): SGHAT, FQNNGV. The CDR3 loop spans 13 amino acids. CDR3 DNA: TGTGCCAGCAGGCAACTAGGTCGGTACGAGCAGTACTTC. It codes for CASRQLGRYEQYF. Combining the CDR3 with reference TRBV11-2 and TRBJ2-7 gives the whole variable domain EAGVAQSPRYKIIEKRQSVAFWCNPISGHATLYWYQQILGQGPKLLIQFQNNGVVDDSQLPKDRFSAERLKGVDSTLKIQPAKLEDSAVYLCASRQLGRYEQYFGPGTRLTVT.

The V call is TRBV12-3 or TRBV12-4, the J call TRBJ1-4; no clear D. Trimming took 7 bases from V and 11 from J, leaving 20 bases between them. This CDR3 comprises 14 residues. The CDR3 reads CASKSAGPGGKLFF. The CDR3 coding sequence is TGTGCCAGCAAATCAGCCGGGCCGGGAGGGAAACTGTTTTTT.

V is TRBV6-1 and J is TRBJ1-5; D might be TRBD1 (6 bases). This CDR3 spans 12 amino acids. Trimming left V 11 bases short and J 5 bases short, with 13 bases between. CDR1 and CDR2 from the germline V gene are MNHNS and SASEGT. The CDR3: CAGGGDHQPQHF. For the CDR3, the DNA is TGTGCCGGAGGGGGGGATCATCAGCCCCAGCATTTT.